These 7 T cell receptor beta chains share one sample of origin, sequenced in a study of cytomegalovirus exposure and HLA in healthy donors. The PCR was carried out with 60 Vbeta primers and 13 Jbeta primers. Repertoires were generated with immunoSEQ multiplex PCR, while TCRdb's copy carries only in-frame clones and drops some. The sample contains tens of thousands of clones, roughly 77% of which appear only once. Sequences were obtained from PBMCs. The receptors here all came from a human donor in good health.

The chain combines TRBV4-1 with TRBJ2-7, with 9 bases aligning to TRBD2. The CDR3 extends over 16 amino acids. Germline CDR1 is MGHRA and CDR2 is YSYEKL. V dropped 1 base and J dropped 4; count of bases not matched to a gene: 8. CDR3 residues: CASSQGWSGGLYEQYF. CDR3 DNA: TGCGCCAGCAGCCAAGGTTGGAGCGGGGGGCTGTACGAGCAGTACTTC.

The chain couples TRBV14 to TRBJ1-6; tentative D call: TRBD1 (5 bases). Germline values: CDR1 SGHDN, CDR2 FVKESK. The CDR3 spans 18 residues. V lost 1 base, J lost 9 bases, and 22 bases lay in between. The CDR3 DNA reads as TGTGCCAGCAGCCAAGGCCCCTCAAGTGCTTGGAGGGGTTCACCCCTCCACTTT. It translates to CASSQGPSSAWRGSPLHF.

This chain joins TRBV28 and TRBJ2-1; no definite D call. Trimming pared 2 bases from V and 7 bases from J, leaving 6 bases between. Germline assignment: CDR1 MDHEN and CDR2 SYDVKM. The length of the CDR3 is 12 residues. As DNA, the CDR3 is TGTGCCAGCAGTTTAAGCTGGAATGAGCAGTTCTTC. This translates into CASSLSWNEQFF.

The rearrangement joins TRBV18 to TRBJ1-6; 7 nucleotides agree with TRBD1. The V segment lost 1 base and the J segment 10 bases; nucleotides outside the gene matches: 10. This CDR3 has 16 residues. Germline CDR1 and CDR2: KGHSH and LQKENI. The CDR3 nucleotides are TGTGCCAGCTCACCACAACTGACAGGGCAAGGCTCACCCCTCCACTTT. Its protein product is CASSPQLTGQGSPLHF.

The J gene is TRBJ2-7, the V gene TRBV6-6; TRBD1 is a possible D gene (6 bases). V lost 5 bases and J lost 2, with 16 bases in between. The CDR3 spans 15 residues. In germline, CDR1 is MNHNY, CDR2 SVGAGI (reference sequence). The CDR3 DNA is TGTGCCAGCAGTCAAACGACAGGCCCCCCCTACGAGCAGTACTTC. Translation gives CASSQTTGPPYEQYF.

J is TRBJ1-5 and V is TRBV19; 8 nucleotides line up with TRBD1. This CDR3 is 14 amino acids long. Germline CDR1 and CDR2: LNHDA and SQIVND (reference sequence). The V gene end was trimmed by 5 bases and the J gene end by 2 bases; junction bases not matched to a gene: 2. CDR3 DNA: TGTGCCAGTAGTCAGACAGGGGGCAATCAGCCCCAGCATTTT. Its translation is CASSQTGGNQPQHF. Combining the CDR3 with reference TRBV19 and TRBJ1-5 gives the whole variable domain DGGITQSPKYLFRKEGQNVTLSCEQNLNHDAMYWYRQDPGQGLRLIYYSQIVNDFQKGDIAEGYSVSREKKESFPLTVTSAQKNPTAFYLCASSQTGGNQPQHFGDGTRLSIL.

This chain connects TRBV10-3 to TRBJ2-3; 9 positions agree with TRBD1. With V trimmed by 1 base and J by 0 bases, 2 bases remained unmatched. Germline lookup yields CDR1 ENHRY and CDR2 SYGVKD. The CDR3 is 16 residues long. The CDR3 nucleotides read TGTGCCATCAGTGAGTTGGGGACAGGGAGCACAGATACGCAGTATTTT. Translated, it gives CAISELGTGSTDTQYF.